The next 17 T cell receptor beta chains were all read from a single sample in a study of T-cell memory formation after mild COVID-19. TCRdb redid the calling of the 5' RACE reads with MiXCR, one entry per CDR3 protein. Altogether under 250,000 distinct CDR3 sequences are present, about 10% being singletons, with the ten largest covering approximately 3%. Sample: PBMCs or a T cell subset sorted from them (not recorded which). Source of these receptors: a man aged 18 to 29 who had mild COVID-19 (a few samples of this study predate the infection). Cell type and time point are not known.

V and J are TRBV6-6 and TRBJ2-7, with D perhaps assigned TRBD1 or TRBD2 (5 bases each). The CDR3 is 15 residues long. V was pared by 5 bases and J by 2 bases, with 16 bases between. Per germline, CDR1 MNHNY and CDR2 SVGAGI (reference sequence). CDR3 sequence reads: CASSAPGSVPYEQYF. The CDR3 DNA follows: TGTGCCAGCAGTGCCCCAGGGAGTGTGCCCTACGAGCAGTACTTC.

Ten or more counts support this clonotype. The rearrangement joins TRBV5-1 to TRBJ2-3; D assignment may be TRBD1 or TRBD2 (5 bases each). V lost 1 base, J lost 3 bases, and 9 bases lay in between. This CDR3 comprises 14 residues. Germline V gene lookup returns CDR1 SGHRS and CDR2 YFSETQ. The CDR3: CASSLTGQTDTQYF. The CDR3 nucleotides read TGCGCCAGCAGCTTGACGGGGCAGACAGATACGCAGTATTTT.

J is TRBJ2-1 and V is TRBV27; TRBD2 matches at 8 bases. The CDR3 has 15 residues. J was trimmed by 7 bases and V by 2 bases; bases with no gene match: 7. In germline, CDR1 is MNHEY, CDR2 SMNVEV (reference sequence). This CDR3 reads CASSLRRGEGNEQFF. The CDR3 DNA is TGTGCCAGCAGTTTAAGGCGGGGGGAAGGGAATGAGCAGTTCTTC.

The chain joins TRBV18 to TRBJ1-2; 7 nucleotides match TRBD1. Trimming at V came to 3 bases and at J to 4 bases, leaving 5 bases not matched to a gene. The CDR3 loop spans 14 amino acids. In germline, CDR1 is KGHSH, CDR2 LQKENI. The CDR3 region has the DNA TGTGCCAGCTCACCGACGACAGGGAGCTATGGCTACACCTTC. Protein sequence: CASSPTTGSYGYTF.

The rearrangement links TRBV7-2 to TRBJ2-1; possibly TRBD1 for D (6 bases). CDR1 and CDR2 (germline): SGHTA, FQGNSA. Trimming pared 6 bases from V and 10 bases from J, leaving 16 bases between. This CDR3 comprises 13 residues. The CDR3 sequence is CASRYRVQGEQFF. The DNA of the CDR3 is TGTGCCAGCAGATACCGGGTCCAGGGGGAGCAGTTCTTC.

V and J are TRBV18 and TRBJ2-5, with D hard to call. Germline CDR1 and CDR2: KGHSH and LQKENI. The CDR3 sequence is 11 residues long. The ends were cut back, 5 bases at V and 5 bases at J, with 6 bases in the middle. CDR3 in amino acids: CASSRLETQYF. As DNA, the CDR3 is TGTGCCAGCTCAAGGTTGGAGACCCAGTACTTC.

This clonotype turned up a few times. This rearrangement joins TRBV20-1 to TRBJ1-1, with D maybe TRBD1 (5 bases). The germline CDR1 and CDR2 sequences are DFQATT and SNEGSKA (reference sequence). Trimming removed 5 bases at V and 4 bases at J, with 11 bases between. This CDR3 comprises 12 residues. CDR3 protein: CSAPREITEAFF. CDR3 DNA: TGCAGTGCTCCCAGGGAAATCACTGAAGCTTTCTTT.

In this sample, this clonotype turned up many times. The V call is TRBV20-1, the J call TRBJ1-2; D possibly corresponds to TRBD1 (6 bases). The CDR3 contains 11 residues. V dropped 4 bases and J dropped 8 bases, with 11 bases sitting between them. From germline, CDR1 is DFQATT and CDR2 SNEGSKA (reference sequence). CDR3 DNA: TGCAGTGCTACAGGGGTGGGAGGCTACACCTTC. Translating it yields CSATGVGGYTF.

In its sample, this clonotype was seen a few times. The V call is TRBV9, the J call TRBJ2-5, with D possibly matching TRBD1 (5 bases). This CDR3 has 14 residues. V lost 3 bases, J lost 2 bases, and 11 bases lay in between. The V gene's germline CDR1 is SGDLS and CDR2 YYNGEE. The DNA for the CDR3 is TGTGCCAGCAGCGCCTCAGGGTCACAAGAGACCCAGTACTTC. Protein product: CASSASGSQETQYF.

Ten or more counts support this clonotype. The rearrangement uses TRBV27 and TRBJ1-2; perhaps TRBD1 as D (6 bases). The V end was cut by 2 bases, the J end by 5 bases, with 12 bases between. Germline V gene lookup returns CDR1 MNHEY and CDR2 SMNVEV (reference sequence). CDR3 size: 14 residues. The chain's CDR3 is CASSLNDGQYGYTF. For the CDR3, the DNA is TGTGCCAGCAGTTTAAACGACGGACAGTATGGCTACACCTTC.

The CDR3 reads CASSLGTITNSPLHF. The DNA of the CDR3 is TGTGCCAGCAGCTTAGGTACCATTACTAATTCACCCCTCCACTTT. V gene TRBV7-2 combines with J gene TRBJ1-6; D call uncertain. The CDR3 runs to 15 residues. Germline V gene lookup returns CDR1 SGHTA and CDR2 FQGNSA. Trimming removed 1 base at V and 6 bases at J, with 10 bases between.

This clonotype was found many times. The chain carries TRBV9 and TRBJ2-3; 7 nucleotides line up with TRBD2. CDR3 size: 20 residues. The V gene end was trimmed by 1 base and the J gene end by 2 bases; junction bases not matched to a gene: 19. Germline V gene lookup returns CDR1 SGDLS and CDR2 YYNGEE. As DNA, the CDR3 is TGTGCCAGCAGCGTAACCCTGGGGGGAGGGGCGCCTTATTACACAGATACGCAGTATTTT. Translating gives CASSVTLGGGAPYYTDTQYF.

The sample holds a few counts of this clonotype. The DNA of the CDR3 is TGTGCCAGCAGCAAAGATCGGGGCGGACTGACCTCTCGTAACTCCTACGAGCAGTACGTC. Translated: CASSKDRGGLTSRNSYEQYV. The chain links TRBV21-1 to TRBJ2-7; no DNA check was done on the table's D call, TRBD1. TRBV21-1 is an annotated pseudogene. This CDR3 region has 20 residues.

This clonotype was seen a few times. The rearrangement uses TRBV11-2 and TRBJ1-5; TRBD1 agrees at 7 bases. J gave up 2 bases and V 5 bases, and 6 bases lay outside the gene matches. The germline CDR1 and CDR2 sequences are SGHAT and FQNNGV. This CDR3 region has 15 residues. The CDR3 is CASSHDRVGNQPQHF. The DNA of the CDR3 is TGTGCCAGCAGCCACGACAGGGTTGGCAATCAGCCCCAGCATTTT.

The rearrangement uses TRBV20-1 and TRBJ2-5; D perhaps matches TRBD1 (5 bases). The CDR3 runs to 12 residues. Germline V gene data show CDR1 as DFQATT and CDR2 as SNEGSKA (reference sequence). The CDR3, as DNA: TGCAGGCCTCAGGGATCGCGAGAGACCCAGTACTTC. It encodes CRPQGSRETQYF.

The rearrangement joins TRBV4-1 to TRBJ2-2; 13 bases fit TRBD2. In germline, CDR1 is MGHRA, CDR2 YSYEKL. V lost 3 bases to trimming and J lost 5 bases; unmatched junction nucleotides: 0. The CDR3 consists of 15 residues. CDR3 protein: CASSQGLAGTGELFF. CDR3 bases: TGCGCCAGCAGCCAGGGACTAGCGGGGACCGGGGAGCTGTTTTTT.

V and J are TRBV6-5 and TRBJ1-3; the D is unclear. V lost 2 bases to trimming and J lost 0 bases, with 8 bases between them. CDR1 and CDR2 from the germline V gene are MNHEY and SVGAGI. This CDR3 has 15 amino acids. The CDR3 here is CASSYAGSSGNTIYF. CDR3 coding DNA: TGTGCCAGCAGTTACGCGGGGAGCTCTGGAAACACCATATATTTT.